This T cell receptor beta chain comes out of a study of cytomegalovirus exposure and HLA in healthy donors. The assay was immunoSEQ multiplex PCR, and TCRdb's table has in-frame clones only and misses some. The sample carries 100,000 to 150,000 clones, about nine tenths recorded once. V was cut by 2 bases and J by 5 bases, with 12 bases left in between. The germline V gene has CDR1 MNHEY and CDR2 SVGAGI. The CDR3 has 14 residues. The rearrangement links TRBV6-5 to TRBJ2-5; TRBD2 might be the D (6 bases). This clonotype was sampled from a man aged 25 to 40 in good health and CMV-seronegative. Input material: PBMCs. In nucleotides, the CDR3 is TGTGCCAGCAGTTACCTGGGAGGTGGCGAGACCCAGTACTTC. Its protein is CASSYLGGGETQYF.